Given below is one T cell receptor (beta chain) in context. The antigen remains unidentified. These data come from a study of T cell responses to AZD1222 COVID-19 vaccine. Study overall: The analysis combined second doses at about 4 or about 12 weeks.

Germline V gene sequence: CDR1 MNHEY, CDR2 SVGEGT. V was cut by 0 bases and J by 5 bases, with 13 bases left in between. There are 15 residues in the CDR3. Method: immunoSEQ multiplex PCR; TCRdb's copy keeps in-frame clones and lacks some. The sample lists more than 110,000 clones, around 90% occurring once. Regarding the study as a whole: Baseline serology detected seropositivity in only a handful of AZD1222 recipients. With two AZD1222 doses given, Spike-specific TCR breadth and depth both rose. Mapped onto spike, vaccine-associated CD4 TCRs spanned it and were dominant at 160-218 and 743-854.

The chain links TRBV6-2 or TRBV6-3 to TRBJ1-1; D is uncertain. The material sequenced was peripheral blood, taken on day 0 of AZD1222 vaccination. The sequence was obtained from an adult in good health. For the CDR3, the DNA is TGTGCCAGCAGTTACTCGACGAGGGCGGGGACTGAAGCTTTCTTT. Its protein is CASSYSTRAGTEAFF.